This TCR beta chain was sequenced in a study of shared clonotypes between healthy human individuals. Across the study: Researchers assigned three CD4 naive, three CD4 memory, two CD8 naive and one CD8 memory plate to each donor.

The table came from immunoSEQ multiplex PCR; TCRdb's copy has only in-frame clones and leaves some out. The data contain hundreds of thousands of clones, around 96% of them seen just once; the ten biggest clones take up about 0.11%. In germline, CDR1 is MDHEN, CDR2 SYDVKM. The CDR3 runs to 15 residues. The V gene end was trimmed by 0 bases and the J gene end by 4 bases; junction bases not matched to a gene: 5. In the naive CD8 group, cells lacked CD45RO and were positively selected for CCR7, so terminally differentiated effector memory CD45RA+ cells were left out. Adults of Caucasian background living in Nashville, Tennessee made up all donors. Study results and caveats: Some naive CD4 clonotypes, roughly 4.7%, turned up in common across several donors. Blood alone was sampled, and tissue repertoires likely differ.

Comments on this clone: No antigen is known for it.

The receptor was isolated from a woman in her 30s in good health. Source material: naive CD8+ T cells sorted from blood. V is TRBV28 and J is TRBJ1-1; the match to TRBD1 covers 7 bases. Here the CDR3 reads CASSLWQGVGTEAFF. In DNA, the CDR3 is TGTGCCAGCAGTTTATGGCAGGGGGTGGGCACTGAAGCTTTCTTT.